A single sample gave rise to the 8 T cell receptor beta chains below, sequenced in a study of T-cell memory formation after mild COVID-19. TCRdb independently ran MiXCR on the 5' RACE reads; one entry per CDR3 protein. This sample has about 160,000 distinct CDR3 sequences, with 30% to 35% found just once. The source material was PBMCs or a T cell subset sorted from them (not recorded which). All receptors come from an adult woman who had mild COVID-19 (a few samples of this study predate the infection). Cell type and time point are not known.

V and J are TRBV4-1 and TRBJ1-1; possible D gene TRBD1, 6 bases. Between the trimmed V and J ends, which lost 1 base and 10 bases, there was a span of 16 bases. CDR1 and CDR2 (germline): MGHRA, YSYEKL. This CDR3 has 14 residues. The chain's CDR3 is CASSQVGQLSRAFF. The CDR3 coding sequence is TGCGCCAGCAGCCAAGTAGGACAGCTCTCCCGAGCTTTCTTT.

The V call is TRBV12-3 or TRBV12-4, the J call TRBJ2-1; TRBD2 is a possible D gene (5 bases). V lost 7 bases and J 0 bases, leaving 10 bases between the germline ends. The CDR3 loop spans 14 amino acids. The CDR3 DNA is TGTGCCAGCACCGGGATGTCCTCCTACAATGAGCAGTTCTTC. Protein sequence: CASTGMSSYNEQFF.

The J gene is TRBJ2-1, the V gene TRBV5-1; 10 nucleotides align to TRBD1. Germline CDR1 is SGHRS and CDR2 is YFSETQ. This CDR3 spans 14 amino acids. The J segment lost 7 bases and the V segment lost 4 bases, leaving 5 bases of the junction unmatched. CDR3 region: CASSGQGGGNEQFF. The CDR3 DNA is TGCGCCAGCAGCGGACAGGGGGGCGGAAATGAGCAGTTCTTC.

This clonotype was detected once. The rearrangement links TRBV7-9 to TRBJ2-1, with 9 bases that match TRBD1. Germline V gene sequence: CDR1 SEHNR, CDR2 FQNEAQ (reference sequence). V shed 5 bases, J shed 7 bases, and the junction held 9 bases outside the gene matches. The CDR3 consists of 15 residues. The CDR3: CASSPSGTGRNEQFF. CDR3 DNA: TGTGCCAGCAGCCCGTCCGGGACAGGGCGGAATGAGCAGTTCTTC.

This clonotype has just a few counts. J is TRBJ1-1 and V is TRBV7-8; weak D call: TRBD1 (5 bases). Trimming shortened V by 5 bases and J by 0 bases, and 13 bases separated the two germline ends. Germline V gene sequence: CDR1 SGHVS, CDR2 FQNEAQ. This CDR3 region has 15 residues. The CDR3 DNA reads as TGTGCCAGCAGCATTATAACGACAGTGAACACTGAAGCTTTCTTT. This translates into CASSIITTVNTEAFF.

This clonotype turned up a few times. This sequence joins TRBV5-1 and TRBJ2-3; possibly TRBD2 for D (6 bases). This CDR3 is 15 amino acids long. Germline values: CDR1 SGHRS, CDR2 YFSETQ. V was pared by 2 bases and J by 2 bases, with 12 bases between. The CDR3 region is CASSFRAGHTDTQYF. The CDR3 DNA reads TGCGCCAGCAGCTTTAGAGCGGGCCACACAGATACGCAGTATTTT.

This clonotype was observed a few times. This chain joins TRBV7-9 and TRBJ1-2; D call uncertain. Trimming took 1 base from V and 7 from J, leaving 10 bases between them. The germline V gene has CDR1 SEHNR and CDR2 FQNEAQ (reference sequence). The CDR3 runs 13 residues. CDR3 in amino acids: CASSLDGITGYTF. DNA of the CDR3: TGTGCCAGCAGCTTAGACGGGATTACTGGCTACACCTTC.

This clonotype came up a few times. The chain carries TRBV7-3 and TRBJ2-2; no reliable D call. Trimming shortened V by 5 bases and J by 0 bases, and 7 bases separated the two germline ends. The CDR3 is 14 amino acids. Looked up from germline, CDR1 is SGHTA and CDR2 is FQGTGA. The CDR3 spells CASSPHPNTGELFF. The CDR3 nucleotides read TGTGCCAGCAGCCCGCACCCGAACACCGGGGAGCTGTTTTTT.